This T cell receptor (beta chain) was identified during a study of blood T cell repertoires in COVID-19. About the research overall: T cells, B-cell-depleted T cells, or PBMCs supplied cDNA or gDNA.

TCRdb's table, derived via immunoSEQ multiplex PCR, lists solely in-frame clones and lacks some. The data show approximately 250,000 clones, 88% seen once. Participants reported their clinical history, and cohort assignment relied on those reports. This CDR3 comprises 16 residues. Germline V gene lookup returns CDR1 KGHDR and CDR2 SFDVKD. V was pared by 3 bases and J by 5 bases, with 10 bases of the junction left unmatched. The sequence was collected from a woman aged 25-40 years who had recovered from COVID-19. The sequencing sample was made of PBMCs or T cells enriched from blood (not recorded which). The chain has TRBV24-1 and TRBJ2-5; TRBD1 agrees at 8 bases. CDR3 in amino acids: CATSDVRTGRRETQYF. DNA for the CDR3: TGTGCCACCAGTGATGTGAGGACAGGGAGGAGGGAGACCCAGTACTTC.